One sample yielded the 17 T cell receptor beta chains listed below, sequenced in a study of T cell responses to AZD1222 COVID-19 vaccine. Sequencing was performed with immunoSEQ multiplex PCR; in TCRdb, only in-frame clones are kept and a portion is missing. The sample contains roughly 100,000 clones, about nine tenths of which appear only once. Sample: peripheral blood, taken on day 0 of AZD1222 vaccination. The receptors were gathered from an adult in good health.

This chain links TRBV6-2 or TRBV6-3 with TRBJ2-1; 7 positions agree with TRBD1. This CDR3 is built from 16 residues. Trimming removed 2 bases from V and 3 bases from J; junction bases left unmatched: 7. Germline CDR1 reads MNHEY; CDR2 reads SVGEGT. The CDR3 region has the DNA TGTGCCAGCAGTTACCCGAAGACAGGGCTCTACAATGAGCAGTTCTTC. Its translation is CASSYPKTGLYNEQFF.

This rearrangement joins TRBV18 to TRBJ2-7, with a possible D match to TRBD2 (6 bases). The CDR3 runs 14 residues. Germline V gene lookup returns CDR1 KGHSH and CDR2 LQKENI. Trimming took off 0 bases at V and 7 bases at J, with 13 bases between the two ends. This CDR3 is CASSPPGGEREQYF. CDR3 coding DNA: TGTGCCAGCTCACCACCGGGCGGGGAGCGGGAGCAGTACTTC.

V gene TRBV28 combines with J gene TRBJ1-2, with TRBD1 as a possible D gene (5 bases). The CDR3 consists of 13 residues. CDR1 and CDR2 from the germline V gene are MDHEN and SYDVKM. Trimming took 6 bases from V and 4 from J, leaving 12 bases between them. CDR3 DNA sequence: TGTGCCAGCAGCCTGGGGGTTTTCTATGGCTACACCTTC. It yields the protein CASSLGVFYGYTF.

V usage is TRBV18 and J usage is TRBJ2-5; TRBD2 might be the D (6 bases). V was trimmed by 3 bases and J by 1 base, leaving 15 bases between them. The V gene's germline CDR1 is KGHSH and CDR2 LQKENI. The CDR3 has 16 amino acids. The CDR3 loop reads CASSPLANGGQETQYF. As DNA, the CDR3 is TGTGCCAGCTCACCCCTAGCGAATGGCGGCCAAGAGACCCAGTACTTC.

This chain uses TRBV6-2 or TRBV6-3 with TRBJ1-5; 10 bases map to TRBD1. The CDR3 is 18 amino acids. V was pared by 0 bases and J by 0 bases, with 5 bases of the junction left unmatched. CDR1 and CDR2 (germline): MNHEY, SVGEGT. Here the CDR3 DNA reads TGTGCCAGCAGTTACTCCCTGGGACAGGGGAATAGCAATCAGCCCCAGCATTTT. Its protein product is CASSYSLGQGNSNQPQHF.

The chain has TRBV5-1 and TRBJ2-1; TRBD2 matches 10 bases. The CDR3 runs 16 residues. Trimming removed 0 bases from V and 3 bases from J; junction bases left unmatched: 3. The germline V gene has CDR1 SGHRS and CDR2 YFSETQ. The CDR3 loop is CASSLGLAGDYNEQFF. The CDR3 bases are TGCGCCAGCAGCTTGGGCCTAGCGGGGGACTACAATGAGCAGTTCTTC.

The rearrangement uses TRBV24-1 and TRBJ2-2, with 8 bases matching TRBD1. The CDR3 consists of 16 residues. V trimming: 4 bases; J trimming: 1 base; junction bases outside the gene matches: 4. Looked up from germline, CDR1 is KGHDR and CDR2 is SFDVKD. The CDR3 reads CATSDRDRMNTGELFF. CDR3 DNA sequence: TGTGCCACCAGTGACCGGGACAGGATGAACACCGGGGAGCTGTTTTTT.

The CDR3 spells CASSLPLAGYNEQFF. CDR3 nucleotides: TGTGCCAGCAGTTTACCACTAGCGGGGTACAATGAGCAGTTCTTC. The rearrangement joins TRBV27 to TRBJ2-1; 10 nucleotides match TRBD2. Germline CDR1 and CDR2: MNHEY and SMNVEV (reference sequence). V lost 2 bases, J lost 4 bases, and 2 bases stayed unmatched. The length of the CDR3 is 15 residues.

A few counts support this clone. The V and J genes are TRBV6-5 and TRBJ2-2; D gene unclear. Trimming removed 2 bases from V and 3 bases from J, with 1 base in between. Germline CDR1 MNHEY, CDR2 SVGAGI. CDR3 size: 12 residues. CDR3 sequence reads: CASSYHTGELFF. The CDR3 nucleotides are TGTGCCAGCAGTTACCACACCGGGGAGCTGTTTTTT.

V usage is TRBV10-1 and J usage is TRBJ1-3, with D possibly matching TRBD1 (6 bases). The V and J ends lost 8 bases and 4 bases respectively, with 18 bases between them. Germline CDR1 WNHNN, CDR2 SYGVQD (reference sequence). This CDR3 is 15 amino acids long. The CDR3 DNA sequence: TGCGCCAGCGGGCCCCAGGGGCGCGGGGGAAACACCATATATTTT. It codes for CASGPQGRGGNTIYF.

The chain is built from TRBV5-1 and TRBJ2-7, with 8 bases aligning to TRBD2. V shed 4 bases, J shed 11 bases, and the junction held 14 bases outside the gene matches. This CDR3 is 14 amino acids long. Germline V gives CDR1 SGHRS, CDR2 YFSETQ. The CDR3 region is CASSPDRGTSREYF. Here the CDR3 DNA reads TGCGCCAGCAGCCCCGACAGAGGGACTAGTCGCGAGTACTTC.

This sequence joins TRBV5-1 and TRBJ2-4; 7 nucleotides align to TRBD2. The J segment lost 8 bases and the V segment lost 0 bases, leaving 5 bases of the junction unmatched. Germline CDR1 is SGHRS and CDR2 is YFSETQ. The CDR3 totals 14 residues. The CDR3, as DNA: TGCGCCAGCAGCTTGGGGGCAGGGAGGGACATTCAGTACTTC. This translates into CASSLGAGRDIQYF.

For the CDR3, the DNA is TGTGCCAGCTCTCGCGCCGCACAGGGCCAGGCCGGCGGAAACACCATATATTTT. It encodes CASSRAAQGQAGGNTIYF. This chain links TRBV18 with TRBJ1-3; D possibly corresponds to TRBD1 (6 bases). Germline-derived CDR1 and CDR2 are KGHSH and LQKENI. V dropped 6 bases and J dropped 4 bases, with 25 bases sitting between them. The CDR3 sequence is 18 residues long. Looking up the rest from reference TRBV18 and TRBJ1-3 gives the full variable domain: NAGVMQNPRHLVRRRGQEARLRCSPMKGHSHVYWYRQLPEEGLKFMVYLQKENIIDESGMPKERFSAEFPKEGPSILRIQQVVRGDSAAYFCASSRAAQGQAGGNTIYFGEGSWLTVV.

The CDR3 reads CASRDPTHRELFF. Here the CDR3 DNA reads TGCGCCAGCAGGGATCCAACTCACCGGGAGCTGTTTTTT. The V call is TRBV5-1, the J call TRBJ2-2; no clear D gene. CDR1 and CDR2 from the germline V gene are SGHRS and YFSETQ. The germline V and J ends were trimmed by 5 bases and 9 bases, with 14 bases remaining between them. This CDR3 region has 13 residues.

The J gene is TRBJ1-2, the V gene TRBV7-3, with D possibly being TRBD1 (6 bases). V lost 6 bases and J lost 3, with 11 bases in between. This CDR3 comprises 13 residues. Germline V gives CDR1 SGHTA, CDR2 FQGTGA. Here the CDR3 reads CASSLQGYYGYTF. The CDR3, as DNA: TGTGCCAGCAGTCTACAGGGATACTATGGCTACACCTTC.

The V and J genes are TRBV5-4 and TRBJ1-6, with D perhaps matching TRBD1 (5 bases). Germline CDR1 reads SGHNT; CDR2 reads YYREEE (reference sequence). V was shortened by 5 bases and J by 8 bases, with 14 bases between the two germline ends. This CDR3 spans 14 amino acids. CDR3 nucleotide sequence: TGTGCCAGCAGACAGTCTTTGGGGGATTCACCCCTCCACTTT. This gives the protein CASRQSLGDSPLHF.

The count of this clone is one. The chain recombines TRBV28 with TRBJ1-2; D unresolved. The CDR3 is 12 amino acids. V was shortened by 1 base and J by 8 bases, with 8 bases between the two germline ends. Looked up from germline, CDR1 is MDHEN and CDR2 is SYDVKM. The CDR3 bases are TGTGCCAGCAGTTTATTTGGAGGCGGCTACACCTTC. Amino acid sequence: CASSLFGGGYTF.